This T cell receptor (beta chain) originates from a study of blood T cells in healthy people across ages. Combining a sample-barcoded 5' primer with a J-beta primer mix, a second PCR ran for roughly 6 to 12 cycles. TCRdb processed the 5' RACE reads anew with MiXCR; each CDR3 protein has one entry. Found here are around 670,000 distinct CDR3 sequences, around 31% of them singletons; the top ten hold 15% to 18%. Trimming stripped 0 bases from V and 8 bases from J, with 11 bases between. The CDR3 runs 13 residues. Looked up from germline, CDR1 is DFQATT and CDR2 is SNEGSKA (reference sequence). The chain carries TRBV20-1 and TRBJ2-1; no reliable D call. The receptor comes from a woman aged 80 or over in good health. Specimen: blood. In DNA, the CDR3 is TGCAGTGCTAGAGATCATCTAGTGCATGAGCAGTTCTTC. Its translation: CSARDHLVHEQFF.